The text below deals with one T cell receptor (beta chain). This clone was counted once. Its target antigen remains unknown. No per-base quality is available; no much larger clone lies one base away. This sample was taken from a study of blood T cell repertoires in COVID-19 (TCRdb year 2020). General notes on the study: Collaborator samples came from the United States, Italy and Spain and covered acute and convalescent phases of COVID-19. The material from the prospective study consisted of cDNA or gDNA derived from T cells, B-cell-depleted T cells, or PBMCs. Subjects who had been exposed to COVID-19, were actively infected with it, or had recovered from it provided the deeply sampled blood TCRbeta repertoires that made up the dataset. The repertoires were released in a freely available public database meant as a resource for research on the immune response to SARS-CoV-2. Samples came from the ongoing ImmuneRACE study (first 160 participants) plus 1,254 subjects from 6 global collaborators. The sample metadata nearly always contained a de-identified subject ID, COVID-19 status, age in years and sex. Where HLA class I and class II types were available, the types were taken from metadata supplied by the sample provider, not from assay-based typing.

Enrolling through a virtual design, the prospective study's participants ranged in age from roughly 18 to 89 years and lived across about two dozen United States geographic areas. In the prospective study, cohorts were assigned on the basis of participant-reported clinical history obtained from a screening survey and a study questionnaire. For ImmuneRACE Cohort 3, a participant was defined as recovered based on two consecutive negative NP/OP PCR tests, clearance by a healthcare professional, or resolution of symptoms. In the prospective study, whole blood, serum and a nasopharyngeal or oropharyngeal swab were collected from each participant by mobile phlebotomists. Over an approximately two-month period, participants in the prospective study had the option of providing additional blood draws and questionnaires. Prospective study blood samples were shipped either frozen or at room temperature before DNA extraction.

Summary of the overall study and its limitations: The quantity of clinical and demographic metadata differed by source and by participant and was supplied without curation.

TCRbeta CDR3 regions were amplified from genomic DNA using the immunoSEQ Assay, a bias-controlled multiplex PCR. In the original analysis: Within the assay, amplification of reference gene primers was used to estimate how many nucleated cells each sample contained. To quantify the absolute abundance of each unique TCRbeta CDR3 rearrangement, sequence reads were collapsed and filtered. For each sample, productive Simpson clonality was calculated by taking the square root of Simpson's diversity index across productive rearrangements. As stored in TCRdb, this immuneACCESS dataset retains in-frame rearrangements with V and J assigned. A fraction of the clones does not appear; measured against another copy, unresolved V genes explain less than half of the discrepancy, and the remainder lacks a known reason. Clone size and V and J calls were adopted from that table, with D and trimming inferred from the DNA. For this sample the table gives 250,000 to 350,000 clones, of which more than 75% were detected only once. The ten largest clones add up to roughly 2.6% of the sample.

V is cut back by 2 bases and J by 5 bases, with 0 bases in the junction unmatched. Inclusive of the bounding cysteine and phenylalanine, the CDR3 is 14 residues long. Solely the CDR3 DNA is kept, with 42 bases framed from the first base. CDR1 SGHTA and CDR2 FQGTGA were looked up in the germline V gene. Sequences were obtained from PBMCs or T cells enriched from blood (not recorded which). The V and J segments used are TRBV7-3 and TRBJ2-5; 12 bases in the junction line up with TRBD1. The receptor was derived from a man aged 60 to 75 who had recovered from COVID-19. The CDR3 sequence is CASSLGTGGETQYF. At the DNA level, the sequence is TGTGCCAGCAGCTTAGGGACAGGGGGCGAGACCCAGTACTTC.